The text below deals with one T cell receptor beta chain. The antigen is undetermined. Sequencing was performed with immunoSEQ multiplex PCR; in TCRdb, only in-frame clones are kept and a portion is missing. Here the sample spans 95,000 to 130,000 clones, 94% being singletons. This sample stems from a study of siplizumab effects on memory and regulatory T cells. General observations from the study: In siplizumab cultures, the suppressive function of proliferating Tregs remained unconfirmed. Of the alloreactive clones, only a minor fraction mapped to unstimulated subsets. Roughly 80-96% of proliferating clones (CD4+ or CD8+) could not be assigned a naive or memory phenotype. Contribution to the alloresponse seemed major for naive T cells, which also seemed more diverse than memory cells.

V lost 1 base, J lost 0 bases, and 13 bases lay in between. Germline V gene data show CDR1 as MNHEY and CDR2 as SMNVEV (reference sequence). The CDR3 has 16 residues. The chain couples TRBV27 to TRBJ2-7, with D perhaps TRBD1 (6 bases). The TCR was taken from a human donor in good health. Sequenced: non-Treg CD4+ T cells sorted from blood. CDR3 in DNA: TGTGCCAGCAGTTTATATATTGGGGGACACTCCTACGAGCAGTACTTC. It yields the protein CASSLYIGGHSYEQYF.